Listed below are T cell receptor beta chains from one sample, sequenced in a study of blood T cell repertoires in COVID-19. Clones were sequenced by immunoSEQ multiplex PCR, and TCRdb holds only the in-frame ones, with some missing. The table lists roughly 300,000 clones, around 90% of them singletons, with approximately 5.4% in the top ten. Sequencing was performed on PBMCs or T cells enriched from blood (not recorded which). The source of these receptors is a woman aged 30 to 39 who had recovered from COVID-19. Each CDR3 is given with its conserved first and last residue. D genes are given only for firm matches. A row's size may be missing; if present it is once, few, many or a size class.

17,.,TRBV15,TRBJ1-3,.,CATRGPQGSSSGNTIYF,TGTGCCACCCGGGGCCCACAGGGTTCGAGCTCTGGAAACACCATATATTTT
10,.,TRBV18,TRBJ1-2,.,CASSPLGYTF,TGTGCCAGCTCACCTCTTGGCTACACCTTC
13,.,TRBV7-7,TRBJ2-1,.,CASSLSQDNEQFF,TGTGCTAGCAGCTTAAGCCAAGACAATGAGCAGTTCTTC
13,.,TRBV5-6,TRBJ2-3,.,CASSGGVFVAQYF,TGTGCCAGCAGCGGCGGAGTGTTCGTGGCGCAGTATTTT
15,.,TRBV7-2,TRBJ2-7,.,CASSLDLSSSYEQYF,TGTGCCAGCAGCTTAGACCTTTCCAGCTCCTACGAGCAGTACTTC
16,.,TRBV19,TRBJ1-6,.,CASSQSQGRLGSPLHF,TGTGCCAGTAGTCAAAGTCAGGGAAGACTGGGCTCACCCCTCCACTTT
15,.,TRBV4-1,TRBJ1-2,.,CASSQDHGANYGYTF,TGCGCCAGCAGCCAAGATCACGGGGCTAACTATGGCTACACCTTC
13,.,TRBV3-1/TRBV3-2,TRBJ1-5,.,CASSATGNQPQHF,TGTGCCAGCAGCGCGACAGGTAATCAGCCCCAGCATTTT
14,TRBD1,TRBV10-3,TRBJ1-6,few,CAIRGTGQSSPLHF,TGTGCCATCAGGGGGACAGGGCAAAGTTCACCCCTCCACTTT
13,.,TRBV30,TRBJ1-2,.,CAWSVDRNYGYTF,TGTGCCTGGAGTGTAGACAGAAACTATGGCTACACCTTC